Detailed here is one T cell receptor beta chain. The antigen is undetermined. TCRdb itself ran the reads through MiXCR, one entry per CDR3 protein. Counted here are a few hundred thousand distinct CDR3 sequences, around 40% occurring once; the ten biggest clones make up over 45%. The ends were cut back, 6 bases at V and 9 bases at J, with 9 bases in the middle. The CDR3 totals 11 residues. Germline V gene sequence: CDR1 SNHLY, CDR2 FYNNEI. This sample stems from a study of T cell repertoires in cytomegalovirus infection. Background on the study: HLA-B-restricted CMV epitopes that are well studied were used alongside recently identified HLA-C-restricted ones. It can be stated that public TCR beta signatures indicated CMV infection as well as a matching HLA type. General study findings and limits: Accumulated public TCR beta family frequency recognized individuals carrying CMV together with the relevant HLA. The ex vivo response was dominated by HLA-C-restricted CMV-specific TCR beta clonotypes.

This material consisted of cultured PBMCs, taken from culture after CMV antigen stimulation. The chain couples TRBV2 to TRBJ2-1; D gene ambiguous. The sequence derives from a human donor in good health (CMV status not recorded). Some clones in this sample may be carry-over from other donors' samples. The CDR3 reads CASSPTSEQFF. CDR3 sequence (DNA): TGTGCCAGCAGCCCGACAAGTGAGCAGTTCTTC.